Following are 30 T cell receptor beta chains from one sample sequenced in a study of T cells in Graves' hyperthyroidism and ophthalmopathy. Regions amplified from RNA transcripts were the TCR beta CDR3 regions. HTBI primers were used for first-round RT-PCR of the TCR CDR3. TCRdb reanalysed the multiplex PCR reads using MiXCR and keeps one entry per CDR3 protein. The data show around 400,000 distinct CDR3 sequences, 15% seen once. Material: blood. The receptors shown here come from an older woman with Graves' ophthalmopathy.

In this sample, this clonotype turned up many times. The chain carries TRBV12-3 or TRBV12-4 and TRBJ2-4; no firm D call. The length of the CDR3 is 15 residues. Deletions cut 1 base from V and 0 bases from J, with 7 bases between. CDR3 sequence reads: CASSLGELAKNIQYF. The CDR3 DNA follows: TGTGCCAGCAGTTTAGGGGAATTAGCCAAAAACATTCAGTACTTC.

This clonotype has a count of ten or more. The chain is built from TRBV6-2 or TRBV6-3 and TRBJ2-7, with 7 nucleotides matching TRBD1. V was clipped by 5 bases and J by 7 bases; unmatched bases: 14. The CDR3 spans 15 residues. The germline CDR1 and CDR2 sequences are MNHEY and SVGEGT. CDR3 residues: CASSVPTGTQREQYF. The CDR3 region has the DNA TGTGCCAGCAGTGTCCCGACAGGGACCCAGAGGGAGCAGTACTTC.

This clonotype was found a few times. The V and J genes are TRBV29-1 and TRBJ2-7; D possibly matches TRBD1 or TRBD2 (6 bases each). Germline-derived CDR1 and CDR2 are SQVTM and ANQGSEA. Trimming shortened V by 5 bases and J by 3 bases, and 11 bases separated the two germline ends. This CDR3 has 12 amino acids. CDR3 nucleotides: TGCAGCGTTTCGGGGGCCGGCTACGAGCAGTACTTC. It yields the protein CSVSGAGYEQYF.

The chain recombines TRBV4-1 with TRBJ1-4; no firm D call. This CDR3 contains 15 residues. Germline V gene lookup returns CDR1 MGHRA and CDR2 YSYEKL. V lost 3 bases, J lost 4 bases, and 12 bases lay in between. The CDR3: CASSQRWGFNEKLFF. The CDR3 DNA is TGCGCCAGCAGCCAGCGATGGGGATTTAATGAAAAACTGTTTTTT.

The table lists this clonotype with a count of one. The V call is TRBV20-1, the J call TRBJ2-7, with 15 positions matching TRBD2. Germline V gene sequence: CDR1 DFQATT, CDR2 SNEGSKA (reference sequence). V trimming: 4 bases; J trimming: 6 bases; junction bases outside the gene matches: 7. CDR3 length equals 15 residues. In DNA, the CDR3 is TGCAGTGCTAACTCCCGGACTAGCGGGAGGGGCGAGCAGTACTTC. Amino acids: CSANSRTSGRGEQYF.

The CDR3 protein is CASSFGLYQPQHF. The CDR3 nucleotides are TGTGCCAGCAGTTTTGGTCTCTATCAGCCCCAGCATTTT. This sequence joins TRBV12-3 or TRBV12-4 and TRBJ1-5; D is unresolved. Trimming removed 3 bases at V and 5 bases at J, with 8 bases between. This CDR3 is built from 13 residues.

This clonotype has ten or more counts. V and J are TRBV10-2 and TRBJ2-1; D unclear. CDR3 length: 12 amino acids. Germline CDR1 is WSHSY and CDR2 is SAAADI. Between the trimmed V and J ends, which lost 0 bases and 8 bases, there was a span of 5 bases. DNA for the CDR3: TGCGCCAGCAGTGAGTCGGGCGATGAGCAGTTCTTC. It specifies CASSESGDEQFF.

This clonotype was seen at least ten times. This chain connects TRBV30 to TRBJ1-4; TRBD1 is a possible D gene (5 bases). The CDR3 runs to 14 residues. From germline, CDR1 is GTSNPN and CDR2 SVGIG (reference sequence). V lost 4 bases and J 5 bases, leaving 14 bases between the germline ends. CDR3 nucleotides: TGTGCCTGGACGACGGGACCGACGAATGAAAAACTGTTTTTT. It specifies CAWTTGPTNEKLFF.

In its sample, this clonotype was seen many times. J is TRBJ2-3 and V is TRBV28, with D tentatively TRBD2 (5 bases). The CDR3 is made up of 15 amino acids. Trimming removed 5 bases at V and 8 bases at J, with 20 bases between. The germline gives CDR1 MDHEN, CDR2 SYDVKM. CDR3 in amino acids: CASSPNGVLGSTQYF. Written as DNA, the CDR3 is TGTGCCAGCAGTCCCAACGGGGTCTTAGGGAGTACGCAGTATTTT.

A note on this clonotype: This may be a read error: a much more frequent sequence differs by one nucleotide. This rearrangement joins TRBV6-8 to TRBJ2-5; TRBD2 aligns across 9 bases. This CDR3 has 16 amino acids. CDR1 is MNHGY and CDR2 is SAAAGT in the germline V gene. The CDR3 reads CTTQCMGLACEETQYF. CDR3 coding DNA: TGTACCACCCAATGTATGGGACTAGCATGCGAAGAGACCCAGTACTTC.

In its sample, this clonotype was seen many times. This sequence joins TRBV5-1 and TRBJ1-5; D may be TRBD1 (5 bases). V was shortened by 4 bases and J by 4 bases, with 12 bases between the two germline ends. The CDR3 totals 14 residues. Germline V lookup: CDR1 SGHRS, CDR2 YFSETQ. CDR3 nucleotides: TGCGCCAGCAGCACTACGGGGGGAAATCAGCCCCAGCATTTT. It encodes CASSTTGGNQPQHF. The variable domain in full, with the rest retrieved from reference TRBV5-1 and TRBJ1-5, is KAGVTQTPRYLIKTRGQQVTLSCSPISGHRSVSWYQQTPGQGLQFLFEYFSETQRNKGNFPGRFSGRQFSNSRSEMNVSTLELGDSALYLCASSTTGGNQPQHFGDGTRLSIL.

This clonotype has ten or more counts. The gene calls are TRBV12-3 or TRBV12-4 and TRBJ1-4; D is undetermined. Trimming took 7 bases from V and 7 from J, leaving 19 bases between them. The CDR3 runs 15 residues. The CDR3 region is CASTPSGIWSEKLFF. The CDR3 region has the DNA TGTGCCAGCACCCCCAGCGGCATATGGAGTGAAAAACTGTTTTTT.

This clonotype occurred many times. V gene TRBV28 combines with J gene TRBJ1-1, with D maybe TRBD1 (6 bases). The V gene's germline CDR1 is MDHEN and CDR2 SYDVKM. The CDR3 loop spans 15 amino acids. V lost 8 bases, J lost 1 base, and 17 bases lay in between. CDR3 bases: TGTGCCAGCGTCGGGTTGGGGGCTGGGAACACTGAAGCTTTCTTT. Protein product: CASVGLGAGNTEAFF. The whole variable domain, remainder taken from reference TRBV28 and TRBJ1-1, is DVKVTQSSRYLVKRTGEKVFLECVQDMDHENMFWYRQDPGLGLRLIYFSYDVKMKEKGDIPEGYSVSREKKERFSLILESASTNQTSMYLCASVGLGAGNTEAFFGQGTRLTVV.

This clonotype was detected ten times or more. This sequence joins TRBV28 and TRBJ2-5; 11 nucleotides align to TRBD2. The CDR3 spans 16 residues. CDR1 is MDHEN and CDR2 is SYDVKM in the germline V gene. The V and J ends lost 6 bases and 5 bases, in that order; junction bases with no gene match: 11. CDR3 region: CASSRSGRVGSETQYF. CDR3 nucleotide sequence: TGTGCCAGCAGCCGTAGCGGGAGGGTTGGGTCTGAGACCCAGTACTTC. The complete variable domain, with remaining parts taken from reference TRBV28 and TRBJ2-5, reads DVKVTQSSRYLVKRTGEKVFLECVQDMDHENMFWYRQDPGLGLRLIYFSYDVKMKEKGDIPEGYSVSREKKERFSLILESASTNQTSMYLCASSRSGRVGSETQYFGPGTRLLVL.

This clonotype was seen only a few times. CDR3 loop: CASSPEAGNEKLFF. CDR3 nucleotide sequence: TGTGCCAGCAGCCCCGAGGCAGGGAATGAAAAACTGTTTTTT. The chain uses TRBV7-9 and TRBJ1-4, with D perhaps TRBD1 (5 bases). CDR1 is SEHNR, CDR2 FQNEAQ, per germline (reference sequence). Trimming shortened V by 5 bases and J by 5 bases, and 12 bases separated the two germline ends. The CDR3 has 14 residues.

A remark on this clonotype: One junction end does not reproduce the germline sequence, and a read error may be involved. The J gene is TRBJ2-2, the V gene TRBV6-4; D remains unclear. There are 12 residues in the CDR3. Germline V gene sequence: CDR1 MRHNA, CDR2 SNTAGT. CDR3 protein: CASSSNTVELFF. As DNA, the CDR3 is TGTGCCAGCAGTTCCAACACCGTGGAGCTGTTTTTC.

This clonotype was counted many times. V usage is TRBV12-3 or TRBV12-4 and J usage is TRBJ2-5; 14 nucleotides align to TRBD2. V dropped 3 bases and J dropped 4; count of bases not matched to a gene: 4. The CDR3 covers 16 residues. The CDR3 DNA reads TGTGCCAGCAGTTTCGGACTAGCGGGGGGTTTAGAGACCCAGTACTTC. The encoded protein is CASSFGLAGGLETQYF.

This clonotype was picked up many times. The genes are TRBV29-1 and TRBJ2-4; 9 bases line up with TRBD1. This CDR3 region has 15 residues. Per the germline V gene, CDR1 is SQVTM and CDR2 is ANQGSEA. V trimming: 1 base; J trimming: 4 bases; junction bases outside the gene matches: 5. This CDR3 reads CSVEGGTGTKNIQYF. CDR3 bases: TGCAGCGTTGAAGGCGGGACAGGGACAAAAAACATTCAGTACTTC.

The V and J genes are TRBV20-1 and TRBJ2-1; 12 nucleotides agree with TRBD2. This CDR3 spans 15 amino acids. Germline V gives CDR1 DFQATT, CDR2 SNEGSKA (reference sequence). J lost 9 bases, V lost 6 bases, and 12 bases had no gene match. CDR3 sequence reads: CSAPPGTSGFFEQFF. CDR3 nucleotide sequence: TGCAGTGCCCCCCCTGGGACTAGCGGGTTCTTTGAGCAGTTCTTC.

Only a few counts were recorded for this clonotype. This chain uses TRBV7-3 with TRBJ2-1; D might be TRBD2 (6 bases). Trimming took off 2 bases at V and 8 bases at J, with 16 bases between the two ends. The CDR3 length is 15 residues. Germline V gene lookup returns CDR1 SGHTA and CDR2 FQGTGA. CDR3 DNA: TGTGCCAGCAGCTTATACGGGGGAGAGATCGATGAGCAGTTCTTC. Its protein is CASSLYGGEIDEQFF.

The chain has TRBV20-1 and TRBJ2-7, with 15 bases aligning to TRBD2. The germline V gene has CDR1 DFQATT and CDR2 SNEGSKA (reference sequence). V gave up 0 bases and J gave up 3 bases; unmatched junction bases: 6. This CDR3 spans 17 amino acids. The chain's CDR3 is CSARDWTSGRAHYEQYF. The CDR3, as DNA: TGCAGTGCTAGAGACTGGACTAGCGGGAGGGCCCACTACGAGCAGTACTTC.

This clonotype showed up many times. The chain employs TRBV5-1 and TRBJ2-2, with D possibly TRBD2 on 6 matching bases. CDR3 length equals 16 residues. CDR1 SGHRS and CDR2 YFSETQ come from the germline V gene. V lost 4 bases and J 1 base, leaving 14 bases between the germline ends. The CDR3 nucleotides read TGCGCCAGCAGCCCCGGGGGAGCGGTGAACACCGGGGAGCTGTTTTTT. Protein: CASSPGGAVNTGELFF.

This clonotype was observed a handful of times. A read error is possible here, since a much larger clone lies one base away. The chain has TRBV30 and TRBJ2-3; no clear D gene. Germline V CDR1 and CDR2: GTSNPN, SVGIG (reference sequence). CDR3 length: 11 amino acids. The CDR3 sequence is CAWRTEDMQYF. The CDR3, as DNA: TGTGCCTGGAGAACGGAAGATATGCAGTATTTT.

This clonotype has at least ten counts. V and J are TRBV3-1 and TRBJ2-1, with TRBD1 matching 8 bases. The trim removed 0 bases at V and 9 bases at J, leaving 4 bases unmatched. Germline V CDR1 and CDR2: LGHDT, YNNKEL (reference sequence). CDR3 length: 14 amino acids. DNA for the CDR3: TGTGCCAGCAGCCAAGATCTCCAGGGGGCTGAGCAGTTCTTC. Protein product: CASSQDLQGAEQFF.

This clonotype was seen ten or more times. The V and J genes are TRBV24-1 and TRBJ1-1; a possible D gene is TRBD1 (5 bases). Germline values: CDR1 KGHDR, CDR2 SFDVKD. This CDR3 contains 14 residues. V lost 5 bases and J 5 bases, leaving 14 bases between the germline ends. CDR3: CATSASAGLTEAFF. DNA for the CDR3: TGTGCCACCAGTGCCTCGGCAGGGTTAACTGAAGCTTTCTTT.

This clonotype was found a few times. The chain employs TRBV20-1 and TRBJ1-6, with unresolved D. The CDR3 loop spans 14 amino acids. Germline V CDR1 and CDR2: DFQATT, SNEGSKA (reference sequence). The ends were cut back, 1 base at V and 5 bases at J, with 9 bases in the middle. The CDR3 DNA sequence: TGCAGTGCTAGAGGAGAGGGCCATAATTCACCCCTCCACTTT. Protein sequence: CSARGEGHNSPLHF.

The J gene is TRBJ1-1, the V gene TRBV20-1; D possibly corresponds to TRBD1 (5 bases). CDR1 is DFQATT and CDR2 is SNEGSKA in the germline V gene (reference sequence). CDR3 length equals 16 residues. Trimming stripped 5 bases from V and 0 bases from J, with 19 bases between. CDR3 DNA sequence: TGCAGTGCTTCCCGGACATACGATCCCTTGAACACTGAAGCTTTCTTT. This sequence encodes CSASRTYDPLNTEAFF.

This sequence joins TRBV20-1 and TRBJ1-6, with 11 bases that match TRBD1. Germline-derived CDR1 and CDR2 are DFQATT and SNEGSKA (reference sequence). The ends lost 4 bases at V and 8 bases at J; junction bases unmatched: 4. CDR3 length: 14 amino acids. As DNA, the CDR3 is TGCAGTGCTAATCCGGGACAGGGGGATTCACCCCTCCACTTT. Translated: CSANPGQGDSPLHF.

Many counts were recorded for this clonotype. The chain combines TRBV30 with TRBJ1-1; D not resolved. The germline gives CDR1 GTSNPN, CDR2 SVGIG (reference sequence). V lost 7 bases and J lost 0, with 9 bases in between. The CDR3 covers 12 residues. CDR3 sequence reads: CASSAMNTEAFF. In DNA, the CDR3 is TGTGCCTCCTCAGCGATGAACACTGAAGCTTTCTTT. The full variable domain, its missing parts supplied by reference TRBV30 and TRBJ1-1, is SQTIHQWPATLVQPVGSPLSLECTVEGTSNPNLYWYRQAAGRGLQLLFYSVGIGQISSEVPQNLSASRPQDRQFILSSKKLLLSDSGFYLCASSAMNTEAFFGQGTRLTVV.

By its share, this clonotype is medium-sized (0.01 to 0.1%). The chain joins TRBV12-3 or TRBV12-4 to TRBJ2-1; D is ambiguous. Deletions cut 8 bases from V and 8 bases from J, with 19 bases between. The CDR3 is 14 amino acids. The CDR3 sequence: CASRGALDVDEQFF. The CDR3 DNA reads TGTGCCAGCCGAGGTGCACTTGACGTCGATGAGCAGTTCTTC.